The clone carrying this T cell receptor beta chain was seen a handful of times. Its matching antigen is unknown. These data come from a study of neurological immune-mediated disorders. Study-wide results and caveats: Multiple sclerosis patients had less TCR clonal expansion than even healthy controls, unlike HTLV-1-associated myelopathy. Clinical features showed no association with the multiple sclerosis repertoire cluster, and MRI features showed none either.

The unsorted libraries originated from 2 million PBMCs kept at -80 C. V lost 4 bases to trimming and J lost 7 bases; unmatched junction nucleotides: 15. Germline values: CDR1 SGHAT, CDR2 FQNNGV. The CDR3 has 17 amino acids. The authors produced cDNA by 5'RACE using 10-nucleotide random UMIs. TCRdb re-called the 5' RACE reads through MiXCR, storing one row per CDR3 protein. The sample consists of 55,000 or so distinct CDR3 sequences, less than 5% of them appearing once. The gene calls are TRBV11-2 and TRBJ2-1; 8 bases fit TRBD2. The sequenced sample consisted of PBMCs. The clonotype originates from a man aged 50-59 years with multiple sclerosis. CDR3 nucleotide sequence: TGTGCCAGCAGCTCGATCCCCGGGACTAGTGTATCTAATGAGCAGTTCTTC. This translates into CASSSIPGTSVSNEQFF.